This T cell receptor beta chain originates from a study of blood T cells in healthy people across ages. In regard to this clonotype: Antigen unknown. Compared with germline, one end of the junction differs, possibly owing to a read error.

The CDR3 is 18 residues long. In germline, CDR1 is SGHDT, CDR2 YYEEEE. Study observations and caveats: CMV status of donors was not determined, possibly confounding expanded clonotype changes.

The use of a sample-barcoded 5' primer and a J-beta primer mix characterized a second PCR of roughly 6 to 11 cycles. Carrying 12 random nucleotides, a template-switch adaptor labeled each individual cDNA molecule. Sequencing recovered at least 3 million CDR3-containing paired-end reads from each sample. TCRdb independently ran MiXCR on the 5' RACE reads; one entry per CDR3 protein. The sample shows roughly 500,000 distinct CDR3 sequences, approximately 27% of them seen only once. Collection of ten milliliters of peripheral blood was performed for each donor. The genes are TRBV5-6 and TRBJ2-3; 11 bases map to TRBD2. Material for sequencing was blood. The TCR was taken from an older woman in good health. The chain's CDR3 is CASSPTSGGYGRTGTQYF. The CDR3 DNA sequence: TGTGCCAGCAGCCCTACTAGCGGGGGCTACGGAAGGACAGGTACGCAGTATTTT.